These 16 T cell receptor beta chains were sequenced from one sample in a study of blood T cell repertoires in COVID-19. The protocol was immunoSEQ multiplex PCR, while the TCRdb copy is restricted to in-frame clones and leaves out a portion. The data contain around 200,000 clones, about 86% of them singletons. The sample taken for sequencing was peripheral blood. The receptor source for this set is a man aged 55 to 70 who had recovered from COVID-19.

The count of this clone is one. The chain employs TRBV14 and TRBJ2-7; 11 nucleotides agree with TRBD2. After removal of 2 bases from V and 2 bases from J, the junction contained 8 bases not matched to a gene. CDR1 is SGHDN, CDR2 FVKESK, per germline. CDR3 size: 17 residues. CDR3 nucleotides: TGTGCCAGCAGCCAACGGGGACTAGCGGTGTTTGCCTACGAGCAGTACTTC. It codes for CASSQRGLAVFAYEQYF.

DNA for the CDR3: TGTGCCAGCAGCCAAGAACGGGGGAGCTCCTATAATTCACCCCTCCACTTT. Translation: CASSQERGSSYNSPLHF. This chain joins TRBV3-1 (or the pseudogene TRBV3-2) and TRBJ1-6, with D possibly TRBD1 on 5 matching bases. The CDR3 has 17 amino acids. From germline, CDR1 is LGHDT and CDR2 YNNKEL (reference sequence). Between the trimmed V and J ends, which lost 0 bases and 0 bases, there was a span of 9 bases.

The CDR3 nucleotides are TGTGCCAGCAGCCCCGGGACAGGGACTCTCGGGGAGCTGTTTTTT. Encoded protein: CASSPGTGTLGELFF. The V gene is TRBV7-3, the J gene TRBJ2-2; 9 nucleotides align to TRBD1. Germline V lookup: CDR1 SGHTA, CDR2 FQGTGA. CDR3 length: 15 amino acids. V lost 5 bases and J lost 7; bases outside the gene matches: 8.

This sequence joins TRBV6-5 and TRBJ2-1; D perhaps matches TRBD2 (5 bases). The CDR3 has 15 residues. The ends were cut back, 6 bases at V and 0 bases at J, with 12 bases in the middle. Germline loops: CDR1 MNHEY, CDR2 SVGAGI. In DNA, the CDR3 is TGTGCCAGCAGGGAGGCGCCGAGCTCCTACAATGAGCAGTTCTTC. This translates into CASREAPSSYNEQFF.

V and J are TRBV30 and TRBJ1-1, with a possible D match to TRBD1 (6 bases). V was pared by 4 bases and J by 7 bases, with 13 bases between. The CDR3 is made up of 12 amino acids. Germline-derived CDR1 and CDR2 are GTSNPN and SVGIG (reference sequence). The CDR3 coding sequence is TGTGCCTGGAACAGGGTGAGTGATGAAGCTTTCTTT. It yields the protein CAWNRVSDEAFF.

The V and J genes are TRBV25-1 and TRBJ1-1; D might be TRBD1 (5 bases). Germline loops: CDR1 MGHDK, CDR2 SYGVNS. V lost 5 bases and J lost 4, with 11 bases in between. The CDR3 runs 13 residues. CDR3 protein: CASSPGTPTEAFF. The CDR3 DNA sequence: TGTGCCAGCAGTCCCGGGACTCCCACTGAAGCTTTCTTT.

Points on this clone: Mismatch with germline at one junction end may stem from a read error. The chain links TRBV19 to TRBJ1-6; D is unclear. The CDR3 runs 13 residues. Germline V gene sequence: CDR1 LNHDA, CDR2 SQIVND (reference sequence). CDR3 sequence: CASSVEAGPPLHF. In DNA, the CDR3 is TGTGCCAGTAGTGTAGAGGCAGGCCCACCCCTCCACTTT.

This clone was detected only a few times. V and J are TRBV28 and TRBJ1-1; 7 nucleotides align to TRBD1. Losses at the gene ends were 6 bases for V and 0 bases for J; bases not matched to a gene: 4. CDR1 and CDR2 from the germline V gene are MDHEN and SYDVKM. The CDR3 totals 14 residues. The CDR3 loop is CASSPTGVNTEAFF. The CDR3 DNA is TGTGCCAGCAGCCCTACAGGGGTGAACACTGAAGCTTTCTTT.

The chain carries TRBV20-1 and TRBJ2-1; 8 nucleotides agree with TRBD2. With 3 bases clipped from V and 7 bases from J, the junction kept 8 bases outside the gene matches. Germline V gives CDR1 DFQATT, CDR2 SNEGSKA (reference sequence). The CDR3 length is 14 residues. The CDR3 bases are TGCAGTGCTAGTTTAGCGGGACGGGGGAATGAGCAGTTCTTC. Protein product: CSASLAGRGNEQFF.

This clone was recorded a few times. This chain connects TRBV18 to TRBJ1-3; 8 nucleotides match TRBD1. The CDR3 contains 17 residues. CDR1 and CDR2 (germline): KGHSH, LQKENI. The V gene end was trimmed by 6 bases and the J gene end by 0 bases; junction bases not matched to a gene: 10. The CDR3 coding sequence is TGTGCCAGCTCGCAGCGACAGGGGACTGTCTCTGGAAACACCATATATTTT. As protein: CASSQRQGTVSGNTIYF.

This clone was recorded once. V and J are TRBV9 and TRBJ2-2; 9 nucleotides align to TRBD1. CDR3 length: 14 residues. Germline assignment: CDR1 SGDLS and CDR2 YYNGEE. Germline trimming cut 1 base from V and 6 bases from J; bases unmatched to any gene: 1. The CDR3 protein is CASSVTGGPGELFF. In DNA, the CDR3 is TGTGCCAGCAGCGTAACAGGGGGCCCCGGGGAGCTGTTTTTT.

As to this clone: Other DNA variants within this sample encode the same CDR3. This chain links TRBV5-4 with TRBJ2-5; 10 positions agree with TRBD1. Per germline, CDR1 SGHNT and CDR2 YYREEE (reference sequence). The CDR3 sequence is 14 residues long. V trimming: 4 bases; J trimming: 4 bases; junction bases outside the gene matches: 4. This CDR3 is CASSRQGAGETQYF. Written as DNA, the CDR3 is TGTGCCAGCAGCAGACAGGGGGCGGGAGAGACCCAGTACTTC.

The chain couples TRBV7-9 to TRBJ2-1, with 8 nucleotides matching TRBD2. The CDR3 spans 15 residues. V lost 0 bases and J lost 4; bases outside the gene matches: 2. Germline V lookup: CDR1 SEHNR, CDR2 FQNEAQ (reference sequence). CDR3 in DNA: TGTGCCAGCAGCTTAGCTAGCGGGAAGTACAATGAGCAGTTCTTC. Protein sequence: CASSLASGKYNEQFF.

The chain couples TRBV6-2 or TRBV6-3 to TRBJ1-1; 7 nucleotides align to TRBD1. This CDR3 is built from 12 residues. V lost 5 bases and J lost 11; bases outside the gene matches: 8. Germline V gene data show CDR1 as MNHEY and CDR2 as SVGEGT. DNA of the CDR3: TGTGCCAGCAGTAAGATAGGGGGCTCCGCTTTCTTT. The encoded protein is CASSKIGGSAFF.

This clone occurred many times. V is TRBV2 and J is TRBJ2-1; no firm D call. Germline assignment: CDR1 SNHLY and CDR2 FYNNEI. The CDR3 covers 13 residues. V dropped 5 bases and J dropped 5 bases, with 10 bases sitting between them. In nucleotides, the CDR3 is TGTGCCAGCAGTCCCCGACTTAACAATGAGCAGTTCTTC. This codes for CASSPRLNNEQFF.

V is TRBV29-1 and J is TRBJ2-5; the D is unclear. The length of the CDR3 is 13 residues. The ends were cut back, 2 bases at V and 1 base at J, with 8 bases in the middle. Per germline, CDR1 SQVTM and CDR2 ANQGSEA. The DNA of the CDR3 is TGCAGCGTTGAATACAGTACCCAAGAGACCCAGTACTTC. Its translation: CSVEYSTQETQYF.